This T cell receptor (beta chain) came from a study of cytotoxic CD8 clonotypes in ibrutinib-treated CLL (dated by TCRdb to the early 2020s). Describing the broader study: The cohort had 11 relapsed/refractory and some 15 treatment-naive patients; roughly 18 were IGHV unmutated. Cryopreserved peripheral blood mononuclear cells were obtained prior to treatment, at the time of response, and at either disease progression or sustained remission. Response samples were obtained after a median of around 11 months of treatment, with a range of about 6 to 36 months. Of the roughly 86 people in the trial, 26 had longitudinal samples available. An average of 255,043 productive templates and 80,000 to 95,000 productive rearrangements was obtained per sample. Partial responses were observed in about 24 patients and complete responses in 2; after a median follow-up of 68 months, remission was maintained in about 15 patients and progression was observed in approximately 12. All remission and progressive disease samples were collected while patients were still receiving ibrutinib. Summary of the overall study and its limitations: At ibrutinib response clonality went up, during sustained remission it held steady, and at progression it dropped back toward baseline. Public clonotypes were rare and either shrank or stayed stable during treatment, and the rise in clonality at ibrutinib response reflected expansion of private clonotypes. Sampling times were not matched between sustained-remission and progressing patients, and lymph node repertoires were not studied. Baseline clonality exceeded that of age-matched healthy donors and correlated strongly with circulating CD8+ T-cell counts.

As to this clone: It lacks a known antigen. No per-base quality is available; no much larger clone lies one base away.

In the paper's terms, the time point label means: approximately 11 months on ibrutinib. For TCR beta library preparation, about 2.2 micrograms of genomic DNA were extracted from the cryopreserved PBMCs. Longitudinal blood samples from CLL patients on ibrutinib monotherapy were analyzed using high-throughput TCR beta sequencing. The patients took part in an open-label, single-center phase 2 trial of ibrutinib monotherapy. Per the germline V gene, SQVTM is the CDR1 and ANQGSEA is the CDR2. The CDR3, from cysteine to phenylalanine, totals 14 residues. Only the CDR3 part of the read is kept: 42 bases, read in frame from the first base. The germline V end is reduced by 5 bases and the J end by 6 bases; junction bases left unmatched: 8. On a MiSeq, deep resolution sequencing aimed for a depth between 1 in 1 million and 1 in 200,000 T cells, with each clonotype covered around 10x on average. The immunoSEQ hsTCRB Kit was used to generate TCR beta libraries. In the original analysis: Data were analyzed with ImmunoSEQ Data Assistant and ImmunoSEQ Analyzer, with V, D and J genes assigned per IMGT definitions. Clonality, which ranges from 0 to 1, was calculated as one minus the normalized Shannon entropy of productive rearrangement frequencies. Only overrepresented clonotypes making up at least 0.05% of the repertoire of each patient were included in the public clonotype analysis. Repertoires from thirteen age-matched healthy donors in immuneACCESS were used as clonality controls. TCRdb holds this immuneACCESS table with in-frame rearrangements only. Some clones are missing; in checked studies, unresolved V genes explain under half, and the rest has no known cause. From that table come the V and J calls and clone size; the DNA was used to work out D and trimming. The sample yields around 60,000 clones; approximately 54% were counted once. The ten largest account for around 15% of the sample.

This clonotype originated in a human donor with chronic lymphocytic leukemia. The sequence links TRBV29-1 to TRBJ2-1, with TRBD1 identical over 9 junction bases. Sample: PBMCs, taken after 12 months of ibrutinib treatment. The nucleotide sequence is TGCAGCGTTCGCTCGGGACAGGGTGGCAATGAGCAGTTCTTC. This codes for CSVRSGQGGNEQFF.